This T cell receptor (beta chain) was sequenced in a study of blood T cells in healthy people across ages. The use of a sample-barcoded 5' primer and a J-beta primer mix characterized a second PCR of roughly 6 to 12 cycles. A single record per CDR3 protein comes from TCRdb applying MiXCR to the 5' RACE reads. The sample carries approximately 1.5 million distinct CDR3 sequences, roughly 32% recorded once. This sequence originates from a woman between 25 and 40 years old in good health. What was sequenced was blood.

The CDR3 bases are TGTGCCAGCAGTTTTGAACTAGCGATTACCGTTAAGCAGTACTTC. Its protein is CASSFELAITVKQYF. The chain employs TRBV28 and TRBJ2-7, with 7 positions matching TRBD2. Trimming took 3 bases from V and 8 from J; bases not matched to a gene: 13. The CDR3 spans 15 residues. Germline lookup yields CDR1 MDHEN and CDR2 SYDVKM.